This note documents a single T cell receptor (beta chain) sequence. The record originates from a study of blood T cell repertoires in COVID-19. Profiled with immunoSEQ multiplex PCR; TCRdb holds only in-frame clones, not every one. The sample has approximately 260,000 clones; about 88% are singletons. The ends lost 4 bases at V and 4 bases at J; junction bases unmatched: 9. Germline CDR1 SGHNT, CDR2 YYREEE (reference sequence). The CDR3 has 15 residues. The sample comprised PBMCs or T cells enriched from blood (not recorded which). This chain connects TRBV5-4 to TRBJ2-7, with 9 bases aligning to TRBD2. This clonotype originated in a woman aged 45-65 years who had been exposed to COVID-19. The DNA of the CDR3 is TGTGCCAGCAGCGCCCGTAGCGGGGGAGGGTACGAGCAGTACTTC. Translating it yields CASSARSGGGYEQYF.